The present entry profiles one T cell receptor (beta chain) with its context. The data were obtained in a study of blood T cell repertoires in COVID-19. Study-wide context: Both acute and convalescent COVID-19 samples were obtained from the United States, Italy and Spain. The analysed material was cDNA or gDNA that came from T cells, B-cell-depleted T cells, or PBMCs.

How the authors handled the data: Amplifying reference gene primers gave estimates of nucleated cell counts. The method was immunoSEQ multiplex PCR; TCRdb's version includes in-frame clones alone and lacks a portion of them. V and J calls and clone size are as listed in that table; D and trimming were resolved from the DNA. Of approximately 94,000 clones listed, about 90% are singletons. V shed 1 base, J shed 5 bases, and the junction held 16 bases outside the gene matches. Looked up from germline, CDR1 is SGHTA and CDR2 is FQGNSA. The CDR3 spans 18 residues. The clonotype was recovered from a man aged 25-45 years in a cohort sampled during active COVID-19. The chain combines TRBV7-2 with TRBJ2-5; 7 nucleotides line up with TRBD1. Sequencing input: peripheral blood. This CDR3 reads CASSLVPSRTGTGETQYF. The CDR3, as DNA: TGTGCCAGCAGCTTAGTCCCCAGTAGGACAGGAACGGGGGAGACCCAGTACTTC.